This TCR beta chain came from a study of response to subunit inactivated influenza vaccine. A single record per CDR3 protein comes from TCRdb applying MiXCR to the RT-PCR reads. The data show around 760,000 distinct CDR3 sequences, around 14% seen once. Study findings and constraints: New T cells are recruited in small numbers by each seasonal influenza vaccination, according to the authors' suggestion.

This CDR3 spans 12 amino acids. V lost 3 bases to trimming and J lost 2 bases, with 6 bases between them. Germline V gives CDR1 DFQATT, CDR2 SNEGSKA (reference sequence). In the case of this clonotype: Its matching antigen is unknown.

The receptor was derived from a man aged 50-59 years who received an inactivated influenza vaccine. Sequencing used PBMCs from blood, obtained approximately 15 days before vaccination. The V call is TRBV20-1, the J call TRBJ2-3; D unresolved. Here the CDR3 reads CSARQDTDTQYF. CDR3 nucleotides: TGCAGTGCTAGGCAGGACACAGATACGCAGTATTTT.